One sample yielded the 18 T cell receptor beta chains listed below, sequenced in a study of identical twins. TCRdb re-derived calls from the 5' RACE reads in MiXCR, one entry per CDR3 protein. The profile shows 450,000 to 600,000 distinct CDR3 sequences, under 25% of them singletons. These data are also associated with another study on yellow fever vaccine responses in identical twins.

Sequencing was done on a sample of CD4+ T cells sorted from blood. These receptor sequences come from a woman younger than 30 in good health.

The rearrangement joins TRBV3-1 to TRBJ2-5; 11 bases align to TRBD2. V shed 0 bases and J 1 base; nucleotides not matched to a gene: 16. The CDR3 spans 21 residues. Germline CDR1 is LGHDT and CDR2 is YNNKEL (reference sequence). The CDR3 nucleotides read TGTGCCAGCAGCCAAGATAGGTCCCAACCCGGACTAGCGGGCACCCAAGAGACCCAGTACTTC. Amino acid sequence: CASSQDRSQPGLAGTQETQYF.

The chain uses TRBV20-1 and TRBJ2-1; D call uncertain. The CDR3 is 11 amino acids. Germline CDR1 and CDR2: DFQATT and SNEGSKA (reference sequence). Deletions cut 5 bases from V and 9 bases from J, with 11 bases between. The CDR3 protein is CSAGTSGEQFF. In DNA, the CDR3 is TGCAGTGCTGGTACCTCGGGTGAGCAGTTCTTC.

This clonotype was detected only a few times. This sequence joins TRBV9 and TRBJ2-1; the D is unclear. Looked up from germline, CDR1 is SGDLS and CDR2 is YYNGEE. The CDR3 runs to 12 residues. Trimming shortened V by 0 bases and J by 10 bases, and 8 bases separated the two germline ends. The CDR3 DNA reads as TGTGCCAGCAGCGTAGTTGGTAGCGAGCAGTTCTTC. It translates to CASSVVGSEQFF. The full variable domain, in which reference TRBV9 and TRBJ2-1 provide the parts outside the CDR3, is DSGVTQTPKHLITATGQRVTLRCSPRSGDLSVYWYQQSLDQGLQFLIQYYNGEERAKGNILERFSAQQFPDLHSELNLSSLELGDSALYFCASSVVGSEQFFGPGTRLTVL.

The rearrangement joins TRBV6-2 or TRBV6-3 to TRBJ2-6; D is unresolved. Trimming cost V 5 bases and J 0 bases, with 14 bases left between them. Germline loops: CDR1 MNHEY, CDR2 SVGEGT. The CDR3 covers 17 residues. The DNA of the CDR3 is TGTGCCAGCAGTCCCGCTGATTGGAGCTCTGGGGCCAACGTCCTGACTTTC. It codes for CASSPADWSSGANVLTF.

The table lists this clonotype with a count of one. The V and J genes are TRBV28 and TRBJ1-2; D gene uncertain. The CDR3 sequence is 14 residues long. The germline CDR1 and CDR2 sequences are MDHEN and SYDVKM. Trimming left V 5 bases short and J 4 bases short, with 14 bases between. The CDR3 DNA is TGTGCCAGCAGTCGTGTGGGGTCGTCCTATGGCTACACCTTC. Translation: CASSRVGSSYGYTF.

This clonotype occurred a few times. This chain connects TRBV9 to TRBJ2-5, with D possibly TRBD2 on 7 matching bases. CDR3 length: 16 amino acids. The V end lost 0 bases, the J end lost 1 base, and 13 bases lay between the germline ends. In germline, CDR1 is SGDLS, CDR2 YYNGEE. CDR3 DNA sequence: TGTGCCAGCAGCGTAGAGGGGGGGCGAACCCAAGAGACCCAGTACTTC. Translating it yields CASSVEGGRTQETQYF.

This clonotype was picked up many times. Written as DNA, the CDR3 is TGTGCCAGCAGTGGGGGGACAGGGTCAGATACGCAGTATTTT. This encodes CASSGGTGSDTQYF. The chain carries TRBV12-3 or TRBV12-4 and TRBJ2-3; 9 bases agree with TRBD1. The CDR3 covers 14 residues. Unmatched junction bases numbered 4, after V lost 5 bases and J lost 4 bases.

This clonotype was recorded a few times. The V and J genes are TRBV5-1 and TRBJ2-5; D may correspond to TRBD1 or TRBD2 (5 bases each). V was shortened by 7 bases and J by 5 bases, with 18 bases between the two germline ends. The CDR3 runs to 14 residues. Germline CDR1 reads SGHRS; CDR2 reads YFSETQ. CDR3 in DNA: TGCGCCAGCTCGAACCGGGGCCCGTTGGAGACCCAGTACTTC. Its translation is CASSNRGPLETQYF.

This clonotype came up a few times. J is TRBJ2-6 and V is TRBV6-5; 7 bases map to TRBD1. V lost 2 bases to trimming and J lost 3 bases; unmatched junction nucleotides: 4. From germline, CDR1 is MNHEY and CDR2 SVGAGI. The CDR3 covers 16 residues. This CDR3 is CASSYVDRVGANVLTF. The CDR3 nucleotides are TGTGCCAGCAGTTACGTCGACAGGGTTGGGGCCAACGTCCTGACTTTC.

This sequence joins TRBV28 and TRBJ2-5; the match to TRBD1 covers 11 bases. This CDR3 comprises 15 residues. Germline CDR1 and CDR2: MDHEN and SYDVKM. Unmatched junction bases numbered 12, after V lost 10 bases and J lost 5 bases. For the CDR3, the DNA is TGTGCCACCGAATCCGGGACAGGGGGAGGGGAGACCCAGTACTTC. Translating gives CATESGTGGGETQYF.

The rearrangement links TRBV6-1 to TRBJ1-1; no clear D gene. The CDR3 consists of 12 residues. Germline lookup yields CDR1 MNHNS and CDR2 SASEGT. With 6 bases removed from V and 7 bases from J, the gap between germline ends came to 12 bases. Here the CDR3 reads CASRRVANEAFF. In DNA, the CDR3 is TGTGCCAGCAGGCGCGTGGCCAATGAAGCTTTCTTT.

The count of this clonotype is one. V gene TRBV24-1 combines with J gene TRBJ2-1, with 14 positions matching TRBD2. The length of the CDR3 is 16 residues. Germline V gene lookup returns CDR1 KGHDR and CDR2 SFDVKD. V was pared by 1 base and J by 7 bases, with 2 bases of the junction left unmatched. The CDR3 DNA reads TGTGCCACCAGTGATTTCCGACTAGCGGGAGGGAATGAGCAGTTCTTC. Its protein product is CATSDFRLAGGNEQFF.

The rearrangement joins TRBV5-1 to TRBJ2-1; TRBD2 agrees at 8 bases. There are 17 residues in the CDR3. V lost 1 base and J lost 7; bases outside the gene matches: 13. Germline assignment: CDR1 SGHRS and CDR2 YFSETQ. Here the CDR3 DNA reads TGCGCCAGCAGCTTGCTCCCCGCGGGAGGAATTGTGAATGAGCAGTTCTTC. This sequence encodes CASSLLPAGGIVNEQFF.

The CDR3 region has the DNA TGCGCCAGCAGCGGCCTTGGGACAGTGAACACCGGGGAGCTGTTTTTT. Translating gives CASSGLGTVNTGELFF. This chain uses TRBV5-1 with TRBJ2-2; 7 bases match TRBD1. This CDR3 has 16 residues. With V trimmed by 4 bases and J by 1 base, 7 bases remained unmatched. Looked up from germline, CDR1 is SGHRS and CDR2 is YFSETQ.

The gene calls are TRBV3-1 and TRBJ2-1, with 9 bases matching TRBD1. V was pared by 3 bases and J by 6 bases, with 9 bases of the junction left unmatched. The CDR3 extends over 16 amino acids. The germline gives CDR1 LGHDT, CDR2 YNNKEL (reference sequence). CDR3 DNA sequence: TGTGCCAGCAGCCATACAGGGGGCCTTGTGAGCAATGAGCAGTTCTTC. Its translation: CASSHTGGLVSNEQFF.

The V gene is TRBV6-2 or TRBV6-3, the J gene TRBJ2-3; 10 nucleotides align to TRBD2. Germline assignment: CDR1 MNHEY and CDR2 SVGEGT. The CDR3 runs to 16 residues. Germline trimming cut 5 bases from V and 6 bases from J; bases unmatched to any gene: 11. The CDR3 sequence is CASSNRLAGPEDTQYF. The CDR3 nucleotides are TGTGCCAGCAGTAACCGACTAGCGGGTCCGGAGGATACGCAGTATTTT.

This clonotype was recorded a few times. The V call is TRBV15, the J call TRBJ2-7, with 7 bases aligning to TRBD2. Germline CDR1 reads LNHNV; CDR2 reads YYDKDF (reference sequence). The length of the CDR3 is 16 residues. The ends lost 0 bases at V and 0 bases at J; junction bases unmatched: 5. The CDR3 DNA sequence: TGTGCCACCAGCAGAGAGGGGGGGGGAATCTCCTACGAGCAGTACTTC. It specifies CATSREGGGISYEQYF.

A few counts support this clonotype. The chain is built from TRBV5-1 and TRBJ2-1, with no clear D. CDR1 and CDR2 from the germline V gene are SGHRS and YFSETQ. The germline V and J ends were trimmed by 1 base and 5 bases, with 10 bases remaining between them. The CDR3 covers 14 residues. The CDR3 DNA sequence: TGCGCCAGCAGCTTGCTCTGGCCAAACAATGAGCAGTTCTTC. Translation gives CASSLLWPNNEQFF.